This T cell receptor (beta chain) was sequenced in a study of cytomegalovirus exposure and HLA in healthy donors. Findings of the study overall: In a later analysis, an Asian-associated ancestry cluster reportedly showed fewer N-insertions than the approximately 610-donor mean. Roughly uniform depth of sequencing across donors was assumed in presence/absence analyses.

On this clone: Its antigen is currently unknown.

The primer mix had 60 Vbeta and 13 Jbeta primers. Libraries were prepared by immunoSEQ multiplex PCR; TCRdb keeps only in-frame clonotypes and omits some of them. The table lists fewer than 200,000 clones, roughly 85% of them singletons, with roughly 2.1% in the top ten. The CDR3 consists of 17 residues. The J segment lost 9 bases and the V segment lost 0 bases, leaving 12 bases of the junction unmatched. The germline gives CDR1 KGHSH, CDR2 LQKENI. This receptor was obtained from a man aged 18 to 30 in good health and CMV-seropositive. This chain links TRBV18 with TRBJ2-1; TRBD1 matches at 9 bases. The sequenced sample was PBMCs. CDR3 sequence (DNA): TGTGCCAGCTCACCACCTTCGTTGGGAACAGGGGGCAGTGAGCAGTTCTTC. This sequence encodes CASSPPSLGTGGSEQFF.